One sample yielded the 21 T cell receptor beta chains listed below, sequenced in a study of beta chain features in type 1 diabetes. The entirety of the isolated RNA underwent reverse transcription, so expressed TCRB transcripts were sequenced. Clones were read by immunoSEQ multiplex PCR, and TCRdb kept only the in-frame ones, dropping some. The sample shows roughly 180,000 clones, around an eighth of them seen only once. Sequences were obtained from central memory CD4+ T cells from blood. The receptors derive from a woman younger than 30 in good health.

This clone was picked up a small number of times. The chain is built from TRBV29-1 and TRBJ1-2; TRBD1 matches 10 bases. Per the germline V gene, CDR1 is SQVTM and CDR2 is ANQGSEA. The V and J ends lost 6 bases and 2 bases, in that order; junction bases with no gene match: 3. The CDR3 has 13 amino acids. The CDR3 sequence is CSVRTGGNYGYTF. The CDR3 DNA reads as TGCAGCGTCCGGACAGGGGGAAACTATGGCTACACCTTC.

The chain is built from TRBV7-6 and TRBJ2-6, with D possibly TRBD1 on 6 matching bases. The CDR3 has 18 amino acids. V was pared by 5 bases and J by 4 bases, with 21 bases between. Germline CDR1 is SGHVS and CDR2 is FNYEAQ. CDR3 protein: CASSPGQGTWGGANVLTF. CDR3 nucleotides: TGTGCCAGCAGCCCCGGGCAGGGGACATGGGGGGGGGCCAACGTCCTGACTTTC.

In this sample, this clone turned up a few times. V usage is TRBV7-9 and J usage is TRBJ2-7; the D is unclear. Trimming left V 5 bases short and J 3 bases short, with 5 bases between. The CDR3 contains 11 residues. Germline V gene lookup returns CDR1 SEHNR and CDR2 FQNEAQ (reference sequence). In nucleotides, the CDR3 is TGTGCCAGCAGCCTAAACTACGAGCAGTACTTC. Protein sequence: CASSLNYEQYF.

The rearrangement joins TRBV29-1 to TRBJ2-1; weak D call: TRBD1 (5 bases). Germline values: CDR1 SQVTM, CDR2 ANQGSEA. The CDR3 contains 12 residues. Deletions cut 7 bases from V and 7 bases from J, with 14 bases between. DNA of the CDR3: TGCAGCGCCCGAGTCAGGGTTAATGAGCAGTTCTTC. The encoded protein is CSARVRVNEQFF.

Note on this clone: Other DNA sequences within the sample encode an identical CDR3. The V gene is TRBV6-5, the J gene TRBJ1-1; TRBD1 aligns across 8 bases. Trimming at V came to 6 bases and at J to 1 base, leaving 4 bases not matched to a gene. The CDR3 runs 14 residues. From germline, CDR1 is MNHEY and CDR2 SVGAGI. For the CDR3, the DNA is TGTGCCAGCAGCCGCGGGACAGGGAACACTGAAGCTTTCTTT. Its translation: CASSRGTGNTEAFF.

The chain has TRBV9 and TRBJ1-1; possibly TRBD1 for D (6 bases). Trimming shortened V by 3 bases and J by 7 bases, and 13 bases separated the two germline ends. The V gene's germline CDR1 is SGDLS and CDR2 YYNGEE. The CDR3 length is 13 residues. In DNA form, the CDR3 reads TGTGCCAGCAGCGCATATGACAGGAGTGAAGCTTTCTTT. Protein: CASSAYDRSEAFF. Full variable domain (missing parts from reference TRBV9 and TRBJ1-1): DSGVTQTPKHLITATGQRVTLRCSPRSGDLSVYWYQQSLDQGLQFLIQYYNGEERAKGNILERFSAQQFPDLHSELNLSSLELGDSALYFCASSAYDRSEAFFGQGTRLTVV.

This clone was observed a few times. This sequence joins TRBV4-1 and TRBJ2-3, with D perhaps matching TRBD1 (5 bases). The germline V gene has CDR1 MGHRA and CDR2 YSYEKL. V lost 3 bases and J lost 1, with 17 bases in between. The length of the CDR3 is 17 residues. The DNA for the CDR3 is TGCGCCAGCAGCCACCCTCCAAGGGGAAGGGGCACAGATACGCAGTATTTT. It specifies CASSHPPRGRGTDTQYF.

The sample holds a few counts of this clone. This chain links TRBV11-2 with TRBJ2-5; 11 nucleotides line up with TRBD2. The CDR3 consists of 18 residues. Trimming at V came to 2 bases and at J to 6 bases, leaving 14 bases not matched to a gene. The V gene's germline CDR1 is SGHAT and CDR2 FQNNGV. CDR3 sequence: CASSLQEIAGGNGKTQYF. The CDR3 DNA sequence: TGTGCCAGCAGCTTACAAGAAATAGCGGGAGGGAATGGGAAGACCCAGTACTTC.

In this sample, this clone turned up a few times. The chain carries TRBV10-3 and TRBJ2-3; 9 bases map to TRBD2. Looked up from germline, CDR1 is ENHRY and CDR2 is SYGVKD. CDR3 length: 16 amino acids. The V gene end was trimmed by 2 bases and the J gene end by 1 base; junction bases not matched to a gene: 4. CDR3 residues: CAISEGLAGRTDTQYF. The CDR3 region has the DNA TGTGCCATCAGTGAGGGGCTAGCGGGACGCACAGATACGCAGTATTTT.

This chain links TRBV15 with TRBJ1-2; a weak D match, TRBD1 (6 bases). This CDR3 comprises 15 residues. V dropped 0 bases and J dropped 4 bases, with 12 bases sitting between them. Germline V lookup: CDR1 LNHNV, CDR2 YYDKDF (reference sequence). The CDR3, as DNA: TGTGCCACCAGCAGAGACACTACAGGGACCTATGGCTACACCTTC. Protein product: CATSRDTTGTYGYTF.

There are a few counts of this clone. The chain is built from TRBV30 and TRBJ2-7, with 8 bases identical to TRBD1. CDR3 length equals 13 residues. Unmatched junction bases numbered 6, after V lost 2 bases and J lost 6 bases. Germline lookup yields CDR1 GTSNPN and CDR2 SVGIG (reference sequence). In nucleotides, the CDR3 is TGTGCCTGGAGTTCGACAGGGGAACGCGAGCAGTACTTC. This sequence encodes CAWSSTGEREQYF.

This clone has just a few counts. This sequence joins TRBV5-1 and TRBJ2-4; 7 nucleotides match TRBD1. Germline CDR1 and CDR2: SGHRS and YFSETQ. The junction had 7 bases not matched to a gene; V was cut back by 4 bases and J by 0 bases. CDR3 length: 16 residues. The CDR3 spells CASSMGQMIAKNIQYF. Here the CDR3 DNA reads TGCGCCAGCAGCATGGGACAGATGATAGCCAAAAACATTCAGTACTTC.

The rearrangement links TRBV25-1 to TRBJ1-5, with 9 bases identical to TRBD1. Germline V gives CDR1 MGHDK, CDR2 SYGVNS. With 5 bases clipped from V and 1 base from J, the junction kept 0 bases outside the gene matches. The CDR3 loop spans 14 amino acids. The CDR3 protein is CASSTGGSNQPQHF. CDR3 nucleotide sequence: TGTGCCAGCAGTACAGGGGGCAGCAATCAGCCCCAGCATTTT.

The chain combines TRBV11-2 with TRBJ1-1, with D unclear. Germline CDR1 and CDR2: SGHAT and FQNNGV. This CDR3 spans 12 amino acids. V was shortened by 3 bases and J by 4 bases, with 6 bases between the two germline ends. CDR3 amino acids: CASSLGLTEAFF. In DNA, the CDR3 is TGTGCCAGCAGCTTGGGCCTCACTGAAGCTTTCTTT.

In its sample, this clone was seen a few times. The rearrangement links TRBV7-9 to TRBJ2-7, with 10 positions matching TRBD1. The V segment lost 4 bases and the J segment 7 bases; nucleotides outside the gene matches: 7. Germline CDR1 and CDR2: SEHNR and FQNEAQ (reference sequence). The CDR3 sequence is 14 residues long. CDR3 residues: CASSSRDRGSEQYF. Here the CDR3 DNA reads TGTGCCAGCAGCTCCCGGGACAGGGGCTCGGAGCAGTACTTC.

This clone has just a few counts. The chain links TRBV4-1 to TRBJ2-4; 8 bases are shared with TRBD2. The CDR3 runs to 15 residues. The V and J ends lost 4 bases and 3 bases, in that order; junction bases with no gene match: 5. Looked up from germline, CDR1 is MGHRA and CDR2 is YSYEKL. In nucleotides, the CDR3 is TGCGCCAGCAGCCCAGCGGGAGCGGGCAAAAACATTCAGTACTTC. It codes for CASSPAGAGKNIQYF.

This clone was seen only a few times. The J gene is TRBJ2-5, the V gene TRBV29-1; tentatively, D is TRBD1 (6 bases). Trimming took 5 bases from V and 0 from J, leaving 10 bases between them. Germline V gene sequence: CDR1 SQVTM, CDR2 ANQGSEA. The CDR3 covers 13 residues. CDR3 in amino acids: CSVRGQYQETQYF. CDR3 coding DNA: TGCAGCGTTCGTGGACAGTACCAAGAGACCCAGTACTTC.

Only a few counts were recorded for this clone. This chain uses TRBV9 with TRBJ1-3; perhaps TRBD1 as D (5 bases). Trimming stripped 1 base from V and 1 base from J, with 12 bases between. The CDR3 has 16 residues. Germline loops: CDR1 SGDLS, CDR2 YYNGEE. The DNA of the CDR3 is TGTGCCAGCAGCGTATCGTTCGACAGTTCTGGAAACACCATATATTTT. Translation: CASSVSFDSSGNTIYF.

V gene TRBV5-1 combines with J gene TRBJ2-1; 12 positions agree with TRBD2. From germline, CDR1 is SGHRS and CDR2 YFSETQ. The ends lost 4 bases at V and 9 bases at J; junction bases unmatched: 11. The CDR3 length is 16 residues. The CDR3 reads CASSLTSGSLAPEQFF. The CDR3 bases are TGCGCCAGCAGCCTGACTAGCGGGAGTCTGGCGCCTGAGCAGTTCTTC.

This clone was counted only a few times. The chain links TRBV11-2 to TRBJ2-7, with 8 positions matching TRBD2. V lost 2 bases and J lost 0; bases outside the gene matches: 12. CDR1 SGHAT and CDR2 FQNNGV come from the germline V gene. The CDR3 is made up of 18 amino acids. CDR3 bases: TGTGCCAGCAGCTTAATAAGAACGACTAGCGAGGGCTCCTACGAGCAGTACTTC. Its protein is CASSLIRTTSEGSYEQYF.

This clone was counted a few times. The rearrangement joins TRBV30 to TRBJ1-1; 8 bases align to TRBD1. Germline CDR1 and CDR2: GTSNPN and SVGIG (reference sequence). This CDR3 is built from 14 residues. Losses at the gene ends were 2 bases for V and 4 bases for J; bases not matched to a gene: 6. The DNA of the CDR3 is TGTGCCTGGAGTCTGGACAGGGTAGCCACTGAAGCTTTCTTT. Translated, it gives CAWSLDRVATEAFF.